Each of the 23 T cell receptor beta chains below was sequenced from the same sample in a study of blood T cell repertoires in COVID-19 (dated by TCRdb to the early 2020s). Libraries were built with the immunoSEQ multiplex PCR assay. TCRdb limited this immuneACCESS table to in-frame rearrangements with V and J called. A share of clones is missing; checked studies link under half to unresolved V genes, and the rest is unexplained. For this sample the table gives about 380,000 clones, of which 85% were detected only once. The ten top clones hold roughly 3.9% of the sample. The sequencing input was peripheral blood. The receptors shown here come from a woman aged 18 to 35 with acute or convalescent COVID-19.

CDR3 DNA: TGTGCCAGCAGTTCCAGGGGGCTTGGCAATCAGCCCCAGCATTTT. This translates into CASSSRGLGNQPQHF. The V and J genes are TRBV28 and TRBJ1-5, with 8 nucleotides matching TRBD1. V lost 4 bases, J lost 2 bases, and 4 bases stayed unmatched. Germline-derived CDR1 and CDR2 are MDHEN and SYDVKM. The CDR3 is 15 residues long.

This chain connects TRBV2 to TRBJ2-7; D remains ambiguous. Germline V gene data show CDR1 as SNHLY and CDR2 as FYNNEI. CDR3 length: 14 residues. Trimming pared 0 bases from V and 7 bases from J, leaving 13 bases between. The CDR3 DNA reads TGTGCCAGCAGTGAAGCGCTTCTGGGCGCGGAGCAGTACTTC. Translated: CASSEALLGAEQYF.

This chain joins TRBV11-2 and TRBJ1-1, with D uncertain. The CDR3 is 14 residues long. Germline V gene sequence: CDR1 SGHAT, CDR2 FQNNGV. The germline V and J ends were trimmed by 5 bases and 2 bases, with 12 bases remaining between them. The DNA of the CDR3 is TGTGCCAGCAGCCATCTCCGGGAAAACACTGAAGCTTTCTTT. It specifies CASSHLRENTEAFF.

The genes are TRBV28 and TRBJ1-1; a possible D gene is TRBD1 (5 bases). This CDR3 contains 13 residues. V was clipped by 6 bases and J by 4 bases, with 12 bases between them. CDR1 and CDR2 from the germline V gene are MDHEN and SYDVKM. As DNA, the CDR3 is TGTGCCAGCAGCTTGGGCGGGGCCACTGAAGCTTTCTTT. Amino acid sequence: CASSLGGATEAFF.

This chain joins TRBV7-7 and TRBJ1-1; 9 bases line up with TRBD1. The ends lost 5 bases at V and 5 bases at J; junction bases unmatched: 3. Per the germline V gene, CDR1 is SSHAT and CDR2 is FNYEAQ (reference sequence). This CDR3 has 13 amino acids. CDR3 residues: CASSRDRETEAFF. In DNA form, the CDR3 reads TGTGCCAGCAGCCGGGACAGGGAGACTGAAGCTTTCTTT. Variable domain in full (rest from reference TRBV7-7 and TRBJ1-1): GAGVSQSPRYKVTKRGQDVTLRCDPISSHATLYWYQQALGQGPEFLTYFNYEAQPDKSGLPSDRFSAERPEGSISTLTIQRTEQRDSAMYRCASSRDRETEAFFGQGTRLTVV.

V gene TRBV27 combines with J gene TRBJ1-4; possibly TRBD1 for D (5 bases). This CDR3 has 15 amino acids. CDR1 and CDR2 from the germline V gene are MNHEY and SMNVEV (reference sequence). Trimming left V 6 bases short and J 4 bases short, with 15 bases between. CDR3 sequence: CASRPQGGYNEKLFF. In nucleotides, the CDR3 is TGTGCCAGCAGACCCCAGGGAGGATATAATGAAAAACTGTTTTTT.

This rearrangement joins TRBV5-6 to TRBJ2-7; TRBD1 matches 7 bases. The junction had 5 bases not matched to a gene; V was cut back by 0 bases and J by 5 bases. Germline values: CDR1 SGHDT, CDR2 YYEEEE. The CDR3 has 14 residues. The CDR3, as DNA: TGTGCCAGCAGCTTGGTACCACAGGGGAACGAGCAGTACTTC. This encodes CASSLVPQGNEQYF.

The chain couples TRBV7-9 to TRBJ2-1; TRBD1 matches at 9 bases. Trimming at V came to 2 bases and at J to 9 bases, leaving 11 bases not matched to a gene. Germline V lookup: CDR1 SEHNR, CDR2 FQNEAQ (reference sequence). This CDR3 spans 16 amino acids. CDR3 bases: TGTGCCAGCAGCTTACATCCGGGACAGGGATATGGTGAGCAGTTCTTC. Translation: CASSLHPGQGYGEQFF.

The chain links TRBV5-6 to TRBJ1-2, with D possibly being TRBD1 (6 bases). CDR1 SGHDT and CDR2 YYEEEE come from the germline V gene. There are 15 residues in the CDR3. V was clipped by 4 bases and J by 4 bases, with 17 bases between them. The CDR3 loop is CASSPRDKYVYGYTF. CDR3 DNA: TGTGCCAGCAGCCCTCGGGACAAGTATGTCTATGGCTACACCTTC.

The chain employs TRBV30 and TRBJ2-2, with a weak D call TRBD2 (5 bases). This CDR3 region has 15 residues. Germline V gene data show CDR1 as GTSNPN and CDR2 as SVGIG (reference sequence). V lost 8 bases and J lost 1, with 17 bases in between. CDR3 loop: CARARGTMNTGELFF. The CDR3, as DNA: TGTGCCCGGGCCCGGGGAACCATGAACACCGGGGAGCTGTTTTTT.

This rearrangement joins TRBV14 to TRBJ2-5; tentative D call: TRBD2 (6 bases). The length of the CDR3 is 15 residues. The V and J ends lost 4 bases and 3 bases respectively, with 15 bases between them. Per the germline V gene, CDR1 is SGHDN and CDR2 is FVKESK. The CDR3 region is CASSPGGERKETQYF. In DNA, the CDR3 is TGTGCCAGCAGCCCCGGGGGAGAGAGGAAAGAGACCCAGTACTTC.

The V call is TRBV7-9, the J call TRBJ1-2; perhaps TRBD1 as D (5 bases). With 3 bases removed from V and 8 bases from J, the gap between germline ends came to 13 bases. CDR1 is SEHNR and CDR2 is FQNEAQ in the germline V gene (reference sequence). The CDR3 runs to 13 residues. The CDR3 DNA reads TGTGCCAGCAGCTTTGGGGCCGCTCCAGGCTACACCTTC. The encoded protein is CASSFGAAPGYTF.

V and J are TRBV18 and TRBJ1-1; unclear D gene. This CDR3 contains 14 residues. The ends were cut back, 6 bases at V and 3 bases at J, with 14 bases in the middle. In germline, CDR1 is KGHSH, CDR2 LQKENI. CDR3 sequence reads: CASSAGIGDTEAFF. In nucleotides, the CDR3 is TGTGCCAGCTCCGCGGGGATCGGAGACACTGAAGCTTTCTTT. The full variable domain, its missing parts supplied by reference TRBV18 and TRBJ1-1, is NAGVMQNPRHLVRRRGQEARLRCSPMKGHSHVYWYRQLPEEGLKFMVYLQKENIIDESGMPKERFSAEFPKEGPSILRIQQVVRGDSAAYFCASSAGIGDTEAFFGQGTRLTVV.

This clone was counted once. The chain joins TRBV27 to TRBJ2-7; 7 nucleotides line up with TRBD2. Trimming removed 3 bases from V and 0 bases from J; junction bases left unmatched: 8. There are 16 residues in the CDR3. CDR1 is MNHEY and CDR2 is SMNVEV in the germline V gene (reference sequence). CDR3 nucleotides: TGTGCCAGCAGTTTGGGGAGCGGGACTCCCTCCTACGAGCAGTACTTC. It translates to CASSLGSGTPSYEQYF.

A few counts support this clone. CDR3 loop: CASCGGGYTEAFF. The CDR3, as DNA: TGTGCCAGTTGCGGGGGTGGCTACACTGAAGCTTTCTTT. This chain links TRBV12-3 or TRBV12-4 with TRBJ1-1; possible D gene TRBD1, 5 bases. V lost 9 bases to trimming and J lost 3 bases, with 14 bases between them. The CDR3 is 13 residues long.

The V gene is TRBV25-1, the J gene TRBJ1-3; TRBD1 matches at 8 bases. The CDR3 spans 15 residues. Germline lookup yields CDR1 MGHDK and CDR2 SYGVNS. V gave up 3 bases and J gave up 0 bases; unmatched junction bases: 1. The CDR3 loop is CASSDDRGSGNTIYF. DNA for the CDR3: TGTGCCAGCAGTGACGACAGGGGCTCTGGAAACACCATATATTTT.

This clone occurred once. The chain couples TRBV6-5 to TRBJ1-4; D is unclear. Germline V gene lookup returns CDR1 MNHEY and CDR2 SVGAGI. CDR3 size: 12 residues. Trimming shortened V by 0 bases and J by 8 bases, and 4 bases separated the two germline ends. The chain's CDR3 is CASSYSSEKLFF. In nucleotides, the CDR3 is TGTGCCAGCAGTTACTCGAGCGAAAAACTGTTTTTT.

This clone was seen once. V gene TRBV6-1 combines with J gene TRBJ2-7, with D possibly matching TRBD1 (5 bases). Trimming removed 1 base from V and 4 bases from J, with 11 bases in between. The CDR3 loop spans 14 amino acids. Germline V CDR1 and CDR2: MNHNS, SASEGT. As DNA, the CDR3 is TGTGCCAGCAGTGAAGTGGGCAGGGTGTACGAGCAGTACTTC. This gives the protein CASSEVGRVYEQYF.

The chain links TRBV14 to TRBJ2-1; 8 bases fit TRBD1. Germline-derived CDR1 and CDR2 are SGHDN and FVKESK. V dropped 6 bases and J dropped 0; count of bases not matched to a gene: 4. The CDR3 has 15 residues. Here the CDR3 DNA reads TGTGCCAGCAGGAAACAGGGGGACTCCTACAATGAGCAGTTCTTC. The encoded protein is CASRKQGDSYNEQFF.

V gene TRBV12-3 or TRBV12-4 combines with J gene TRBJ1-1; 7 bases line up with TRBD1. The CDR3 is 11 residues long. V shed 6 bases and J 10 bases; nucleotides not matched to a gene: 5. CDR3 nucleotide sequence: TGTGCCAGCAGAGATAGGGGGCCAGCTTTCTTT. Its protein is CASRDRGPAFF.

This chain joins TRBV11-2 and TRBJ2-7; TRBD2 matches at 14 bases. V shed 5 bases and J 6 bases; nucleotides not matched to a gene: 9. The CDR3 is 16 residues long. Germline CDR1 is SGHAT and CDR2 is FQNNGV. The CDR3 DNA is TGTGCCAGCAGCAACGACCCCGGACTAGCGGGAGGCGAGCAGTACTTC. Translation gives CASSNDPGLAGGEQYF.

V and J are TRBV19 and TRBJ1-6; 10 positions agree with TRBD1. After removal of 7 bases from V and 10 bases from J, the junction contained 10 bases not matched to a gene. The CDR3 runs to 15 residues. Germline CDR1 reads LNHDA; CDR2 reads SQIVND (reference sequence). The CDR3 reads CASMGQGPYPSPLHF. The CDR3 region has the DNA TGTGCCAGTATGGGACAGGGGCCATATCCCTCACCCCTCCACTTT.

The CDR3 region is CAISEIRDEAFF. The CDR3 DNA sequence: TGTGCCATCAGTGAAATTCGGGATGAAGCTTTCTTT. The chain recombines TRBV10-3 with TRBJ1-1; no clear D. The V gene's germline CDR1 is ENHRY and CDR2 SYGVKD. The CDR3 loop spans 12 amino acids. The germline V and J ends were trimmed by 3 bases and 7 bases, with 9 bases remaining between them.